The next 11 T cell receptor beta chains were all read from a single sample in a study of blood T cell repertoires in COVID-19. TCRdb's copy holds only in-frame clones and misses some; the assay was immunoSEQ multiplex PCR. This sample has about 160,000 clones, with roughly 80% found just once. The sequenced sample was peripheral blood. The receptors were sampled from a man aged 18 to 29 with active or convalescent COVID-19.

The J gene is TRBJ2-1, the V gene TRBV3-1 (or the pseudogene TRBV3-2); TRBD2 matches at 8 bases. Germline-derived CDR1 and CDR2 are LGHDT and YNNKEL (reference sequence). The V and J ends lost 1 base and 3 bases, in that order; junction bases with no gene match: 11. CDR3 size: 18 residues. The CDR3: CASSQVRGGRRNYNEQFF. In DNA form, the CDR3 reads TGTGCCAGCAGCCAAGTGCGGGGCGGGAGGAGAAACTACAATGAGCAGTTCTTC.

This clone appeared a few times. V and J are TRBV5-1 and TRBJ2-5, with D possibly TRBD1 on 5 matching bases. V dropped 5 bases and J dropped 4 bases, with 9 bases sitting between them. This CDR3 comprises 12 residues. Germline V gene data show CDR1 as SGHRS and CDR2 as YFSETQ. CDR3 sequence reads: CASSDSRETQYF. The CDR3 DNA sequence: TGCGCCAGCAGTGACAGCCGAGAGACCCAGTACTTC.

CDR3 bases: TGCGCCAGCAGCCACCAACAGGGAGACGAGGACGAGCAGTACTTC. It yields the protein CASSHQQGDEDEQYF. The V call is TRBV5-1, the J call TRBJ2-7; a weak D match, TRBD1 (6 bases). V was pared by 4 bases and J by 5 bases, with 19 bases between. The CDR3 has 15 residues. Per germline, CDR1 SGHRS and CDR2 YFSETQ.

The J gene is TRBJ2-1, the V gene TRBV5-1; TRBD2 matches at 9 bases. From germline, CDR1 is SGHRS and CDR2 YFSETQ. The CDR3 length is 15 residues. V dropped 4 bases and J dropped 7; count of bases not matched to a gene: 9. CDR3 DNA: TGCGCCAGCAGCCTAAGTCTAGCGGGGATAAATGAGCAGTTCTTC. Translation: CASSLSLAGINEQFF.

The J gene is TRBJ2-7, the V gene TRBV5-1; tentative D call: TRBD1 (6 bases). Germline V lookup: CDR1 SGHRS, CDR2 YFSETQ. With 0 bases removed from V and 3 bases from J, the gap between germline ends came to 16 bases. The length of the CDR3 is 16 residues. The DNA for the CDR3 is TGCGCCAGCAGCTTGGAGTTCGTGGACAGAGGCTACGAGCAGTACTTC. It specifies CASSLEFVDRGYEQYF.

The rearrangement joins TRBV28 to TRBJ1-6; possibly TRBD1 for D (5 bases). This CDR3 is 15 amino acids long. The V end lost 3 bases, the J end lost 2 bases, and 8 bases lay between the germline ends. Germline V gene lookup returns CDR1 MDHEN and CDR2 SYDVKM. The CDR3 sequence is CASSFRGAYNSPLHF. The CDR3 DNA reads TGTGCCAGCAGTTTCCGGGGGGCCTATAATTCACCCCTCCACTTT. The full variable domain, with the rest looked up from reference TRBV28 and TRBJ1-6, is DVKVTQSSRYLVKRTGEKVFLECVQDMDHENMFWYRQDPGLGLRLIYFSYDVKMKEKGDIPEGYSVSREKKERFSLILESASTNQTSMYLCASSFRGAYNSPLHFGNGTRLTVT.

The chain joins TRBV19 to TRBJ2-5; TRBD1 matches at 7 bases. This CDR3 is 14 amino acids long. Germline CDR1 and CDR2: LNHDA and SQIVND (reference sequence). V was pared by 6 bases and J by 2 bases, with 6 bases of the junction left unmatched. CDR3 nucleotide sequence: TGTGCCAGTAGCCCAGGGGGAGTGCAAGAGACCCAGTACTTC. Protein sequence: CASSPGGVQETQYF. The whole variable domain, filled in from reference TRBV19 and TRBJ2-5, reads DGGITQSPKYLFRKEGQNVTLSCEQNLNHDAMYWYRQDPGQGLRLIYYSQIVNDFQKGDIAEGYSVSREKKESFPLTVTSAQKNPTAFYLCASSPGGVQETQYFGPGTRLLVL.

The rearrangement links TRBV7-9 to TRBJ2-3; D might be TRBD1 (5 bases). Trimming took off 3 bases at V and 1 base at J, with 14 bases between the two ends. The CDR3 is 16 amino acids. Germline V CDR1 and CDR2: SEHNR, FQNEAQ (reference sequence). Here the CDR3 reads CASSFTGPHGTDTQYF. CDR3 in DNA: TGTGCCAGCAGCTTCACAGGCCCCCACGGCACAGATACGCAGTATTTT.

The V call is TRBV5-1, the J call TRBJ2-2, with D possibly being TRBD1 (7 bases). Trimming stripped 4 bases from V and 6 bases from J, with 13 bases between. Per the germline V gene, CDR1 is SGHRS and CDR2 is YFSETQ. The CDR3 has 14 amino acids. The CDR3 DNA reads as TGCGCCAGCAGCATCGACAGGGAGGCCGGGGAGCTGTTTTTT. This codes for CASSIDREAGELFF.

CDR3 residues: CASSLAGRNEQYF. CDR3 bases: TGTGCCAGCAGCTTAGCGGGGCGCAACGAGCAGTACTTC. This chain connects TRBV7-8 to TRBJ2-7, with D perhaps TRBD1 (5 bases). From germline, CDR1 is SGHVS and CDR2 FQNEAQ. This CDR3 has 13 residues. Trimming took 0 bases from V and 5 from J, leaving 8 bases between them.

V gene TRBV9 combines with J gene TRBJ2-1; TRBD2 aligns across 13 bases. Trimming cost V 3 bases and J 6 bases; bases outside gene matches: 15. The CDR3 consists of 19 residues. Germline CDR1 and CDR2: SGDLS and YYNGEE. The CDR3 sequence: CASSAAEGTSGIAGNEQFF. In nucleotides, the CDR3 is TGTGCCAGCAGCGCCGCAGAGGGGACTAGCGGGATAGCAGGCAATGAGCAGTTCTTC.